The subject of this entry is one T cell receptor (beta chain). Its specificity is not known. The data derive from a study of cytomegalovirus exposure and HLA in healthy donors. Study context: The roughly 130 validation repertoires were reported in a later analysis to have been generated on the same platform as the approximately 600 first-cohort repertoires.

The method was immunoSEQ multiplex PCR; TCRdb's version includes in-frame clones alone and lacks a portion of them. The table records approximately 200,000 clones, 80% to 90% of them present only once. General study points: In vitro confirmation showed three CMV-associated chains to be CMV antigen specific. As was reported, the classifier diagnosed cytomegalovirus status with high specificity and sensitivity. Cytomegalovirus-associated TCR beta chains were listed, numbering 150 to 200.

CDR1 and CDR2 (germline): SNHLY, FYNNEI. The CDR3 runs 13 residues. V was cut by 7 bases and J by 1 base, with 10 bases left in between. The clonotype comes from a woman aged 25 to 39 in good health and CMV-seronegative. This sequence joins TRBV2 and TRBJ2-5; no clear D gene. Sequencing was carried out using PBMCs. The CDR3 protein is CASKQEFQETQYF. The CDR3 DNA reads as TGTGCCAGCAAGCAGGAATTCCAAGAGACCCAGTACTTC.